Listed below are T cell receptor beta chains from one sample, sequenced in a study of blood T cells in healthy people across ages. TCRdb analysed the 5' RACE reads with MiXCR anew, one entry per CDR3 protein. The table lists approximately 850,000 distinct CDR3 sequences, under 45% of them singletons. Material: blood. These receptors all stem from a man between 60 and 75 years old in good health. Each CDR3 is given with its conserved first and last residue. D genes are given only for firm matches. Not every row has a clone size; where given, it reads once, few, many or a size class.

V	J	size	D	DNA	CDR3
TRBV20-1	TRBJ1-6	few	TRBD1	TGCAGTGCTAGAGCCCGGGACAGGGGAAATTCACCCCTCCACTTT	CSARARDRGNSPLHF
TRBV3-1	TRBJ2-5	once	NA	TGTGCCAGCAGCCATCGGGGGGCGGGGGAGACCCAGTACTTC	CASSHRGAGETQYF
TRBV6-6	TRBJ2-3	many	NA	TGTGCCAGCAGTGACAGGCCAAACACAGATACGCAGTATTTT	CASSDRPNTDTQYF
TRBV29-1	TRBJ2-3	NA	NA	TGCAGCGTTGAAGACAGCACAGATACGCAGTATTTT	CSVEDSTDTQYF
TRBV20-1	TRBJ2-1	few	TRBD2	TGCAGTGCTAGAGCGAAGACTAGCGGGGGTTTAGATGAGCAGTTCTTC	CSARAKTSGGLDEQFF
TRBV9	TRBJ2-6	few	TRBD2	TGTGCCAGCGGTATATACGGGGACTACTCTGGGGCCAACGTCCTGACTTTC	CASGIYGDYSGANVLTF
TRBV11-1	TRBJ2-5	few	NA	TGTGCCAGCAGCACCCGAAGTGTTGAGACCCAGTACTTC	CASSTRSVETQYF
TRBV12-3/TRBV12-4	TRBJ2-5	few	TRBD1	TGTGCCAGCAGTTTATCACGCTCGATGACAGGGTTTCGGGAGACCCAGTACTTC	CASSLSRSMTGFRETQYF
TRBV10-3	TRBJ1-1	NA	TRBD1	TGTGCCATCAGTGAAACCGGGACAGGGGCGAACACTGAAGCTTTCTTT	CAISETGTGANTEAFF
TRBV3-1	TRBJ2-7	few	TRBD2	TGTGCCAGCATCTCTCTCCCGGGACTAGCGGATTTTGAGCAGTACTTC	CASISLPGLADFEQYF
TRBV14	TRBJ1-6	once	NA	TGTGCCGGCAGCCAACACCAGGGTACGAATTCACCCCTCCACTTT	CAGSQHQGTNSPLHF
TRBV12-3/TRBV12-4	TRBJ1-2	NA	NA	TGTGCCAGCAGTACCACTGGGAAGAGCTACACCTTC	CASSTTGKSYTF
TRBV7-8	TRBJ2-7	few	NA	TGTGCCAGCCTTTTCGGTCCCGTAGGGAACTACGAGCAGTACTTC	CASLFGPVGNYEQYF